Listed here is a single T cell receptor beta chain. The V gene's germline CDR1 is LNHNV and CDR2 YYDKDF (reference sequence). The V gene lost 5 bases and the J gene lost 0 bases, with 11 bases spanning the gap. CDR3 length: 15 amino acids. These data come from a study of blood T cell repertoires in COVID-19. Study in general: PBMCs, B-cell-depleted T cells, or T cells provided the cDNA or gDNA that made up the material.

Seattle participants joined during active infection and were tracked over time. In the authors' workflow: Amplification of reference gene primers was used by the study to estimate nucleated cell counts. The method was immunoSEQ multiplex PCR; TCRdb's version includes in-frame clones alone and lacks a portion of them. V and J calls and clone size come straight from that table; D and trimming were deduced from the DNA. The table includes about 92,000 clones, roughly 87% detected once. This clonotype was sampled from a woman aged 60-75 years with COVID-19, enrolled during active disease. Source material: peripheral blood. This chain uses TRBV15 with TRBJ1-5; D is possibly TRBD1 (5 bases). DNA for the CDR3: TGTGCCACCAGCTTCCAGGGATATAGCAATCAGCCCCAGCATTTT. Translated, it gives CATSFQGYSNQPQHF.